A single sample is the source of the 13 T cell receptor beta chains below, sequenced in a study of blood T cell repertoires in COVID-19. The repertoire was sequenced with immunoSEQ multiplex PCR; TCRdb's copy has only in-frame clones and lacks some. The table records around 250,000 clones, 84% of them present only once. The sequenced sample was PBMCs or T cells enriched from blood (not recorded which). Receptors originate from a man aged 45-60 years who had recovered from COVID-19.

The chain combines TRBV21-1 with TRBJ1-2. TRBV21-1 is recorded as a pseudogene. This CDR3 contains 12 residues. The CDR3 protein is CASSKNLYGYTF. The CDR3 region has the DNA TGTGCCAGCAGCAAAAATCTATATGGCTACACCTTC.

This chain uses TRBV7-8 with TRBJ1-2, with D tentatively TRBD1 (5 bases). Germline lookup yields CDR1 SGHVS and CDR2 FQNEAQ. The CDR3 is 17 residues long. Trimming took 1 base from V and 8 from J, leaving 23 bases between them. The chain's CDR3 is CASSLGYDRVGREGYTF. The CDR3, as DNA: TGTGCCAGCAGCTTAGGATACGACCGAGTGGGGCGGGAGGGCTACACCTTC.

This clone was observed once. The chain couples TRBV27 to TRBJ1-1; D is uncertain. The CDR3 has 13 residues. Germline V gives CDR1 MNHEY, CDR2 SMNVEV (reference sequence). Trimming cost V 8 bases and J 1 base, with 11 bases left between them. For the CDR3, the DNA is TGTGCCAGCCTTGACCAGGCGAACACTGAAGCTTTCTTT. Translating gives CASLDQANTEAFF.

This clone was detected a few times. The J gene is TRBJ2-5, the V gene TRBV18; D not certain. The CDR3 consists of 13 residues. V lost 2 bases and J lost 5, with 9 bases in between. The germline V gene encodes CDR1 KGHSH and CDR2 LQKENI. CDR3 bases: TGTGCCAGCTCACCAGGCAGGTTTGAGACCCAGTACTTC. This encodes CASSPGRFETQYF.

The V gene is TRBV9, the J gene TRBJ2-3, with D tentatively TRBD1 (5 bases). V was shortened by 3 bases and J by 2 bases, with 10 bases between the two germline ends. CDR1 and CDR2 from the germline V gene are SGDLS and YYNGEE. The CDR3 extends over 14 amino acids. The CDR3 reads CASSGAGPTDTQYF. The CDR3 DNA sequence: TGTGCCAGCAGCGGAGCAGGGCCCACAGATACGCAGTATTTT. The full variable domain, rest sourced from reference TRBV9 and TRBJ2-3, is DSGVTQTPKHLITATGQRVTLRCSPRSGDLSVYWYQQSLDQGLQFLIQYYNGEERAKGNILERFSAQQFPDLHSELNLSSLELGDSALYFCASSGAGPTDTQYFGPGTRLTVL.

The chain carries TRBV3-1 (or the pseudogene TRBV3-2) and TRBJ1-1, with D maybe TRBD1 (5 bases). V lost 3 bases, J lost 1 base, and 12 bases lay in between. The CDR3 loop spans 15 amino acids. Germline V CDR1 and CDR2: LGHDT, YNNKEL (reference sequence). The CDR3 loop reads CASSQSGWWNTEAFF. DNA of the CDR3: TGTGCCAGCAGCCAGTCAGGGTGGTGGAACACTGAAGCTTTCTTT.

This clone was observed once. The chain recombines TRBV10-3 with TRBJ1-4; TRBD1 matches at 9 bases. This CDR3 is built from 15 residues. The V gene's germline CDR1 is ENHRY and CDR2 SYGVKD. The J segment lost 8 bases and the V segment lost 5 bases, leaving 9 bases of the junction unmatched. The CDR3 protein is CAISPWGQGGEKLFF. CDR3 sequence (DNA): TGTGCCATCAGTCCCTGGGGACAGGGAGGCGAAAAACTGTTTTTT.

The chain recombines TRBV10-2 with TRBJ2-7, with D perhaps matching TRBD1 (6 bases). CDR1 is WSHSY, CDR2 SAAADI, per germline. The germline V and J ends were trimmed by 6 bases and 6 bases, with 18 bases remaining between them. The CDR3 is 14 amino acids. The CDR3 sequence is CASSQKGGNSEQYF. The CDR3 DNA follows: TGCGCCAGCAGCCAAAAAGGGGGAAACAGCGAGCAGTACTTC.

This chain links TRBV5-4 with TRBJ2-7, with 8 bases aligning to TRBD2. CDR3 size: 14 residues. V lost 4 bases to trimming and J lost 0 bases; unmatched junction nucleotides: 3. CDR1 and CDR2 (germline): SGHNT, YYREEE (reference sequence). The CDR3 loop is CASSPGTSSYEQYF. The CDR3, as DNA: TGTGCCAGCAGCCCCGGGACTAGCTCCTACGAGCAGTACTTC.

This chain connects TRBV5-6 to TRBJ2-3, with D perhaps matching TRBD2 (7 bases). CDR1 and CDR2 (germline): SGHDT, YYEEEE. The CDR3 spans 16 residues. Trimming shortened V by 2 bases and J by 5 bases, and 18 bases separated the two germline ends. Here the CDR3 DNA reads TGTGCCAGCAGCTTTGGGGGGGCAGGGGCGATAGATACGCAGTATTTT. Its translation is CASSFGGAGAIDTQYF.

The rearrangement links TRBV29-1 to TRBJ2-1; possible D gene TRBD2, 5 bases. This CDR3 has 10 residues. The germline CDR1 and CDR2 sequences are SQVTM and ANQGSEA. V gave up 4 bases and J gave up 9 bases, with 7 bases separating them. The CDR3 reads CSVGGAEQFF. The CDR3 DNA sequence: TGCAGCGTTGGGGGAGCTGAGCAGTTCTTC.

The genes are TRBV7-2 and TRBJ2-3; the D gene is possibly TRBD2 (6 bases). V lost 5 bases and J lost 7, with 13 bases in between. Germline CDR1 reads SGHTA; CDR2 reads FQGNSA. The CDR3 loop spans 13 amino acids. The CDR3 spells CASSQTGGNTQYF. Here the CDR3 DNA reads TGTGCCAGCAGCCAGACTGGGGGGAATACGCAGTATTTT. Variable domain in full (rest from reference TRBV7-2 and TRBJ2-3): GAGVSQSPSNKVTEKGKDVELRCDPISGHTALYWYRQSLGQGLEFLIYFQGNSAPDKSGLPSDRFSAERTGGSVSTLTIQRTQQEDSAVYLCASSQTGGNTQYFGPGTRLTVL.

The CDR3 protein is CASRDGAHYTF. In nucleotides, the CDR3 is TGTGCCAGCAGGGATGGGGCTCACTACACCTTC. This chain links TRBV11-3 with TRBJ1-2; D is possibly TRBD1 (5 bases). The CDR3 has 11 amino acids. Germline V lookup: CDR1 SGHNT, CDR2 YENEEA. V was pared by 6 bases and J by 10 bases, with 12 bases between.